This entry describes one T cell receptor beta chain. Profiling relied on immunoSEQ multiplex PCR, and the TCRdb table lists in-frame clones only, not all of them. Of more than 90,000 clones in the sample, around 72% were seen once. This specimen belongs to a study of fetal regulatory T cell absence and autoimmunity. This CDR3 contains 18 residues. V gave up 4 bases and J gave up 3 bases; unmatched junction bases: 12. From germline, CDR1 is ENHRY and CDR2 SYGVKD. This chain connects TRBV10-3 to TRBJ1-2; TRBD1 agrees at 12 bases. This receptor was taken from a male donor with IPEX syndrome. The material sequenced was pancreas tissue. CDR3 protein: CAISGSGTGGAEHYGYTF. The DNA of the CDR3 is TGTGCCATCAGTGGATCCGGGACAGGGGGCGCCGAGCACTATGGCTACACCTTC.